The source of this TCR beta chain is a study of T cells in Graves' hyperthyroidism and ophthalmopathy. Trimming took 5 bases from V and 8 from J, leaving 16 bases between them. Germline CDR1 MDHEN, CDR2 SYDVKM. The CDR3 runs to 14 residues. Regions amplified from RNA transcripts were the TCR beta CDR3 regions. TCR CDR3 underwent first-round RT-PCR with the HTBI primer set. TCRdb redid the calling of the multiplex PCR reads with MiXCR, one entry per CDR3 protein. The sample contains under 550,000 distinct CDR3 sequences, roughly 21% of which appear only once. Sequencing was done on a sample of blood. The sequence was collected from a man aged 35-49 years with Graves' ophthalmopathy. V and J are TRBV28 and TRBJ2-1; D gene ambiguous. The CDR3 spells CASSDLAVPDEQFF. The CDR3 nucleotides are TGTGCCAGCAGTGACCTCGCGGTCCCCGATGAGCAGTTCTTC.